One and the same sample provided the 28 T cell receptor beta chains below, sequenced in a study of radiotherapy plus CTLA-4 blockade in lung cancer. Sequencing was performed with immunoSEQ multiplex PCR; in TCRdb, only in-frame clones are kept and a portion is missing. The table shows tens of thousands of clones, with around 77% occurring only once. This material consisted of peripheral blood, taken from a patient treated with radiotherapy plus ipilimumab. All receptors derive from a human donor with non-small cell lung cancer who had stable disease on radiotherapy plus ipilimumab.

This clone appeared once. This chain connects TRBV6-5 to TRBJ1-1; D unclear. The CDR3 has 13 residues. Germline V lookup: CDR1 MNHEY, CDR2 SVGAGI. V lost 6 bases and J lost 6, with 14 bases in between. CDR3 residues: CASRNTGIPEAFF. CDR3 bases: TGTGCCAGCAGGAATACGGGAATCCCTGAAGCTTTCTTT.

The rearrangement uses TRBV5-6 and TRBJ1-1; D gene ambiguous. Deletions cut 2 bases from V and 0 bases from J, with 2 bases between. Looked up from germline, CDR1 is SGHDT and CDR2 is YYEEEE. The CDR3 loop spans 12 amino acids. In DNA form, the CDR3 reads TGTGCCAGCAGCTTTATGAACACTGAAGCTTTCTTT. It codes for CASSFMNTEAFF.

The V gene is TRBV28, the J gene TRBJ1-1; D remains ambiguous. Deletions cut 7 bases from V and 10 bases from J, with 16 bases between. This CDR3 has 12 residues. Germline V lookup: CDR1 MDHEN, CDR2 SYDVKM. The CDR3 region has the DNA TGTGCCAGCAAAGATGAGAGGCTGGGAGCTTTCTTT. It translates to CASKDERLGAFF.

V gene TRBV29-1 combines with J gene TRBJ1-5; 9 positions agree with TRBD1. Germline V gives CDR1 SQVTM, CDR2 ANQGSEA. The CDR3 contains 14 residues. The V and J ends lost 6 bases and 3 bases, in that order; junction bases with no gene match: 6. This CDR3 reads CSVAQGAPNQPQHF. CDR3 bases: TGCAGCGTCGCACAGGGGGCCCCCAATCAGCCCCAGCATTTT.

This clone was counted between two and nine times. The gene calls are TRBV2 and TRBJ1-6; D gene unclear. The length of the CDR3 is 13 residues. Between the trimmed V and J ends, which lost 6 bases and 12 bases, there was a span of 15 bases. Germline-derived CDR1 and CDR2 are SNHLY and FYNNEI. CDR3 residues: CASSTGLIRPLHF. CDR3 bases: TGTGCCAGCAGCACGGGCCTAATAAGACCCCTCCACTTT.

This rearrangement joins TRBV27 to TRBJ1-2, with TRBD1 as a possible D gene (6 bases). CDR1 and CDR2 (germline): MNHEY, SMNVEV (reference sequence). Trimming took off 6 bases at V and 7 bases at J, with 18 bases between the two ends. This CDR3 region has 14 residues. CDR3 protein: CASSPSGQSVGYTF. The DNA for the CDR3 is TGTGCCAGCAGCCCCTCCGGACAGTCTGTTGGCTACACCTTC.

The rearrangement joins TRBV7-2 to TRBJ1-1, with D unresolved. Looked up from germline, CDR1 is SGHTA and CDR2 is FQGNSA. The CDR3 extends over 13 amino acids. V was cut by 5 bases and J by 0 bases, with 7 bases left in between. The CDR3, as DNA: TGTGCCAGCAGCCACTACCTGAACACTGAAGCTTTCTTT. This encodes CASSHYLNTEAFF.

The V gene is TRBV19, the J gene TRBJ1-2, with D possibly matching TRBD1 (5 bases). CDR3 length: 14 residues. V was shortened by 7 bases and J by 2 bases, with 14 bases between the two germline ends. Germline CDR1 is LNHDA and CDR2 is SQIVND (reference sequence). CDR3 DNA: TGTGCCAGTACCCCAGGGCAGACCAACTATGGCTACACCTTC. As protein: CASTPGQTNYGYTF. The full variable domain, its missing parts supplied by reference TRBV19 and TRBJ1-2, is DGGITQSPKYLFRKEGQNVTLSCEQNLNHDAMYWYRQDPGQGLRLIYYSQIVNDFQKGDIAEGYSVSREKKESFPLTVTSAQKNPTAFYLCASTPGQTNYGYTFGSGTRLTVV.

This clone has a count of ten or more. V usage is TRBV28 and J usage is TRBJ1-2, with D uncertain. CDR3 length equals 14 residues. The V end was cut by 3 bases, the J end by 3 bases, with 11 bases between. In germline, CDR1 is MDHEN, CDR2 SYDVKM. CDR3 region: CASSLTRSDYGYTF. DNA for the CDR3: TGTGCCAGCAGTTTGACGAGATCTGACTATGGCTACACCTTC.

The chain joins TRBV15 to TRBJ1-1, with D perhaps TRBD1 (5 bases). The V end was cut by 0 bases, the J end by 4 bases, with 12 bases between. CDR1 is LNHNV and CDR2 is YYDKDF in the germline V gene (reference sequence). This CDR3 has 15 residues. The CDR3 loop is CATSRDRMGGTEAFF. In DNA, the CDR3 is TGTGCCACCAGCAGAGATCGGATGGGGGGCACTGAAGCTTTCTTT.

V gene TRBV7-9 combines with J gene TRBJ2-1, with TRBD1 matching over 8 bases. Germline V gene lookup returns CDR1 SEHNR and CDR2 FQNEAQ (reference sequence). There are 16 residues in the CDR3. Trimming removed 2 bases from V and 11 bases from J; junction bases left unmatched: 14. The chain's CDR3 is CASSLFVGQGPKQQFF. Here the CDR3 DNA reads TGTGCCAGCAGCTTATTCGTCGGACAGGGACCGAAACAGCAGTTCTTC.

V is TRBV7-6 and J is TRBJ1-1, with 10 bases aligning to TRBD1. The J segment lost 1 base and the V segment lost 5 bases, leaving 4 bases of the junction unmatched. The CDR3 is 15 residues long. The germline gives CDR1 SGHVS, CDR2 FNYEAQ. DNA of the CDR3: TGTGCCAGCAGCGAAAGACAGGGGGCGAACACTGAAGCTTTCTTT. Translating it yields CASSERQGANTEAFF.

The chain has TRBV5-8 and TRBJ2-5; maybe TRBD2 (5 bases). Germline V gene sequence: CDR1 SGHTS, CDR2 YDEGEE. The V and J ends lost 3 bases and 4 bases respectively, with 19 bases between them. The CDR3 runs 16 residues. The DNA of the CDR3 is TGTGCCAGCAGCTCATACAGCCATACTAGAGGAGAGACCCAGTACTTC. Protein: CASSSYSHTRGETQYF.

The J gene is TRBJ1-1, the V gene TRBV2, with a possible D match to TRBD1 (5 bases). In germline, CDR1 is SNHLY, CDR2 FYNNEI. The CDR3 contains 11 residues. V was cut by 8 bases and J by 10 bases, with 14 bases left in between. The CDR3 spells CASPGTASAFF. The CDR3 nucleotides read TGTGCCAGCCCTGGGACGGCTTCAGCTTTCTTT.

This rearrangement joins TRBV7-9 to TRBJ1-5; the match to TRBD1 covers 8 bases. The CDR3 consists of 17 residues. V shed 0 bases, J shed 5 bases, and the junction held 9 bases outside the gene matches. Germline values: CDR1 SEHNR, CDR2 FQNEAQ (reference sequence). Here the CDR3 reads CASSLAGQGAIDQPQHF. In nucleotides, the CDR3 is TGTGCCAGCAGCTTAGCCGGTCAGGGGGCGATTGATCAGCCCCAGCATTTT.

This clone has only a few counts. The chain links TRBV6-1 to TRBJ1-4, with D possibly TRBD1 on 6 matching bases. Germline V gene lookup returns CDR1 MNHNS and CDR2 SASEGT. The CDR3 contains 14 residues. Deletions cut 6 bases from V and 8 bases from J, with 16 bases between. Here the CDR3 reads CASSPTRGKEKLFF. The CDR3 DNA is TGTGCCAGCAGCCCAACAAGGGGGAAGGAAAAACTGTTTTTT.

The chain recombines TRBV11-3 with TRBJ2-2; TRBD2 is a possible D gene (6 bases). The germline CDR1 and CDR2 sequences are SGHNT and YENEEA. V lost 6 bases, J lost 1 base, and 9 bases lay in between. This CDR3 has 14 amino acids. The CDR3, as DNA: TGTGCCAGCAGGGCGGGGTGGAACACCGGGGAGCTGTTTTTT. Translated: CASRAGWNTGELFF.

This clone was counted between two and nine times. V usage is TRBV6-1 and J usage is TRBJ1-1; no firm D call. The CDR3 length is 14 residues. V lost 7 bases, J lost 3 bases, and 15 bases lay in between. The germline CDR1 and CDR2 sequences are MNHNS and SASEGT. Here the CDR3 reads CASTLLWGDTEAFF. The CDR3 DNA is TGTGCCAGCACCCTACTTTGGGGAGACACTGAAGCTTTCTTT.

The DNA of the CDR3 is TGCGCCAGCAGCCTAGGACAGGGGGCTTTCGGGGACCAGTACTTC. The encoded protein is CASSLGQGAFGDQYF. The chain is built from TRBV5-1 and TRBJ2-5; 11 bases are shared with TRBD1. Germline CDR1 and CDR2: SGHRS and YFSETQ. V was clipped by 4 bases and J by 10 bases; unmatched bases: 12. This CDR3 is 15 amino acids long.

The chain employs TRBV28 and TRBJ2-2, with D perhaps matching TRBD1 (6 bases). Germline V gives CDR1 MDHEN, CDR2 SYDVKM. This CDR3 spans 15 amino acids. V shed 3 bases and J shed 6 bases, with 14 bases lying between them. CDR3 amino acids: CASSFHQGPSGELFF. Written as DNA, the CDR3 is TGTGCCAGCAGTTTCCACCAGGGGCCCTCCGGGGAGCTGTTTTTT.

The chain uses TRBV5-1 and TRBJ1-2; 7 bases are a match to TRBD1. This CDR3 comprises 13 residues. V lost 5 bases and J lost 8; bases outside the gene matches: 9. Germline lookup yields CDR1 SGHRS and CDR2 YFSETQ. DNA for the CDR3: TGCGCCAGCAGGGGGGGACAGAGTGACGGCTACACCTTC. This gives the protein CASRGGQSDGYTF.

This clone was counted a few times. V is TRBV14 and J is TRBJ1-6, with a tentative D call TRBD1 (5 bases). Germline V gene lookup returns CDR1 SGHDN and CDR2 FVKESK. V lost 3 bases and J 7 bases, leaving 13 bases between the germline ends. The CDR3 totals 15 residues. CDR3 region: CASSQGPTWNSPLHF. The CDR3 coding sequence is TGTGCCAGCAGCCAGGGGCCTACTTGGAATTCACCCCTCCACTTT.

This rearrangement joins TRBV9 to TRBJ1-6; 7 bases are a match to TRBD1. The J segment lost 11 bases and the V segment lost 0 bases, leaving 8 bases of the junction unmatched. From germline, CDR1 is SGDLS and CDR2 YYNGEE. The CDR3 contains 15 residues. Written as DNA, the CDR3 is TGTGCCAGCAGCGTAGCAGGCCAGGGGGGAGCACCCCTCCACTTT. Translating it yields CASSVAGQGGAPLHF.

The chain links TRBV9 to TRBJ2-5; 14 bases agree with TRBD2. V shed 0 bases and J 3 bases; nucleotides not matched to a gene: 16. This CDR3 comprises 21 residues. Germline assignment: CDR1 SGDLS and CDR2 YYNGEE. In DNA, the CDR3 is TGTGCCAGCAGCGTAGGAGGAGGGGGACTAGCGGGGGCCCCAACTAAAGAGACCCAGTACTTC. The encoded protein is CASSVGGGGLAGAPTKETQYF.

The J gene is TRBJ2-5, the V gene TRBV5-6, with TRBD1 identical over 9 bases. Losses at the gene ends were 4 bases for V and 4 bases for J; bases not matched to a gene: 11. Germline CDR1 and CDR2: SGHDT and YYEEEE. This CDR3 has 16 residues. CDR3 sequence reads: CASSNWGTGLGETQYF. CDR3 sequence (DNA): TGTGCCAGCAGCAATTGGGGGACAGGGTTAGGAGAGACCCAGTACTTC. Combining the CDR3 with reference TRBV5-6 and TRBJ2-5 gives the whole variable domain DAGVTQSPTHLIKTRGQQVTLRCSPKSGHDTVSWYQQALGQGPQFIFQYYEEEERQRGNFPDRFSGHQFPNYSSELNVNALLLGDSALYLCASSNWGTGLGETQYFGPGTRLLVL.

The V call is TRBV25-1, the J call TRBJ1-1; 10 positions match TRBD1. The CDR3 totals 15 residues. Per the germline V gene, CDR1 is MGHDK and CDR2 is SYGVNS. J was trimmed by 3 bases and V by 3 bases; bases with no gene match: 4. Written as DNA, the CDR3 is TGTGCCAGCAGTGACCCGACAGGGGGCTACACTGAAGCTTTCTTT. As protein: CASSDPTGGYTEAFF.

The chain couples TRBV6-6 to TRBJ1-6, with TRBD1 matching 10 bases. Germline-derived CDR1 and CDR2 are MNHNY and SVGAGI (reference sequence). The CDR3 totals 14 residues. The trim removed 7 bases at V and 7 bases at J, leaving 4 bases unmatched. The CDR3: CASKTGGKNSPLHF. DNA of the CDR3: TGTGCCAGCAAGACAGGGGGCAAGAATTCACCCCTCCACTTT.

Of note for this clone: This sample also contains other DNA sequences that code for the same CDR3. The V gene is TRBV5-1, the J gene TRBJ2-5, with 7 nucleotides matching TRBD1. Per the germline V gene, CDR1 is SGHRS and CDR2 is YFSETQ. There are 14 residues in the CDR3. The trim removed 0 bases at V and 1 base at J, leaving 0 bases unmatched. CDR3 coding DNA: TGCGCCAGCAGCTTGGCAGGGGGCCAAGAGACCCAGTACTTC. Amino acids: CASSLAGGQETQYF.